This T cell receptor (beta chain) emerged from a study of T cell responses to AZD1222 COVID-19 vaccine. Study findings and constraints: CD4 TCRs linked to vaccination spanned spike, dominating at 160-218 and 743-854. Of spike-specific TCRs, nearly half reportedly target regions left unmutated in variants.

Generated by immunoSEQ multiplex PCR, the TCRdb table keeps only in-frame clones and is missing some. In the table there are 130,000 or so clones, 75% to 90% of which are singletons. Only one count was recorded for this clone. Its antigen remains unknown. V was pared by 5 bases and J by 8 bases, with 15 bases between. The germline CDR1 and CDR2 sequences are SEHNR and FQNEAQ (reference sequence). The CDR3 covers 14 residues. This chain joins TRBV7-9 and TRBJ1-4, with D unclear. The sequencing here drew on peripheral blood, taken on day 0 of AZD1222 vaccination. The sequence came from an adult in good health. Written as DNA, the CDR3 is TGTGCCAGCAGCCCCGACCGGGCGGAAGAAAAACTGTTTTTT. This sequence encodes CASSPDRAEEKLFF.